The text below deals with one T cell receptor (beta chain). V shed 6 bases and J 4 bases; nucleotides not matched to a gene: 10. Germline loops: CDR1 SNHLY, CDR2 FYNNEI. The CDR3 is made up of 16 amino acids. The sample belongs to a study of beta chain features in type 1 diabetes. Expressed TCRB transcripts got sequenced, as all isolated RNA was reverse transcribed. Some clones are missing from TCRdb's copy, which holds only in-frame ones; the method was immunoSEQ multiplex PCR. This table has hundreds of thousands of clones, around 15% appearing once. Sequencing was carried out using central memory CD4+ T cells from blood. This TCR was recovered from a man under 40 in good health. The rearrangement links TRBV2 to TRBJ2-5, with TRBD2 matching 11 bases. The CDR3 region has the DNA TGTGCCAGCAGGACGTTACTAGCGGGAGATCCAGAGACCCAGTACTTC. Protein sequence: CASRTLLAGDPETQYF.